This entry lists 14 T cell receptor beta chains sequenced from one sample in a study of T cells and copy number aberrations in small-cell lung cancer. Profiled with immunoSEQ multiplex PCR; TCRdb holds only in-frame clones, not every one. The data hold over 2,000 clones, with roughly 80% observed a single time. The specimen was normal tissue next to the tumor. The receptors shown here come from a man in his sixties with small cell lung cancer.

This chain joins TRBV10-2 and TRBJ1-5; tentative D call: TRBD1 (5 bases). V lost 6 bases, J lost 3 bases, and 18 bases lay in between. CDR1 is WSHSY, CDR2 SAAADI, per germline. The CDR3 consists of 16 residues. In DNA form, the CDR3 reads TGCGCCAGCAGCCCCCCGGGGGATAGCGACAATCAGCCCCAGCATTTT. This sequence encodes CASSPPGDSDNQPQHF.

In its sample, this clone is large. The genes are TRBV7-2 and TRBJ1-1; 7 positions agree with TRBD1. J was trimmed by 4 bases and V by 6 bases; bases with no gene match: 8. The length of the CDR3 is 14 residues. CDR1 is SGHTA and CDR2 is FQGNSA in the germline V gene. The CDR3 DNA follows: TGTGCCAGCAGGGGCAGGGGGATTTTCACTGAAGCTTTCTTT. This sequence encodes CASRGRGIFTEAFF.

This clone was counted a few times. The rearrangement links TRBV10-1 to TRBJ1-5; unclear D gene. Trimming shortened V by 2 bases and J by 7 bases, and 9 bases separated the two germline ends. CDR1 is WNHNN and CDR2 is SYGVQD in the germline V gene (reference sequence). The CDR3 is 13 amino acids. CDR3 in amino acids: CASSEGLGQPQHF. The CDR3 DNA sequence: TGCGCCAGCAGTGAGGGGCTTGGACAGCCCCAGCATTTT.

The genes are TRBV10-3 and TRBJ1-3; D might be TRBD1 (5 bases). Germline values: CDR1 ENHRY, CDR2 SYGVKD. This CDR3 region has 14 residues. The germline V and J ends were trimmed by 4 bases and 9 bases, with 16 bases remaining between them. This CDR3 is CAISGSQDQGTIYF. The DNA of the CDR3 is TGTGCCATCAGTGGATCCCAGGATCAGGGCACCATATATTTT.

This clone has more than one count but fewer than ten. The V call is TRBV2, the J call TRBJ2-3; D uncertain. Germline lookup yields CDR1 SNHLY and CDR2 FYNNEI. V lost 7 bases to trimming and J lost 1 base, with 6 bases between them. The CDR3 has 12 amino acids. The CDR3 loop reads CASIYGTDTQYF. For the CDR3, the DNA is TGTGCCAGCATCTACGGCACAGATACGCAGTATTTT.

The V call is TRBV27, the J call TRBJ1-1, with D unresolved. The CDR3 is 13 residues long. The germline V gene has CDR1 MNHEY and CDR2 SMNVEV (reference sequence). The V and J ends lost 6 bases and 3 bases respectively, with 11 bases between them. CDR3 protein: CASRPGLYTEAFF. The CDR3 nucleotides are TGTGCCAGCAGGCCTGGGTTGTACACTGAAGCTTTCTTT.

The CDR3: CASSPGSLEEQYF. The CDR3 DNA is TGTGCCAGCAGCCCCGGGAGTTTGGAGGAGCAGTACTTC. The chain links TRBV25-1 to TRBJ2-7; D may be TRBD2 (6 bases). Trimming removed 6 bases at V and 7 bases at J, with 16 bases between. The CDR3 is 13 residues long. Germline CDR1 MGHDK, CDR2 SYGVNS.

The V gene is TRBV30, the J gene TRBJ2-2; D possibly corresponds to TRBD1 (6 bases). Germline-derived CDR1 and CDR2 are GTSNPN and SVGIG (reference sequence). This CDR3 has 15 residues. The V gene lost 3 bases and the J gene lost 4 bases, with 15 bases spanning the gap. The CDR3, as DNA: TGTGCCTGGAGCCCGACAGGTGGAAGCACCGGGGAGCTGTTTTTT. This codes for CAWSPTGGSTGELFF. Full variable domain (rest looked up from reference TRBV30 and TRBJ2-2): SQTIHQWPATLVQPVGSPLSLECTVEGTSNPNLYWYRQAAGRGLQLLFYSVGIGQISSEVPQNLSASRPQDRQFILSSKKLLLSDSGFYLCAWSPTGGSTGELFFGEGSRLTVL.

The gene calls are TRBV12-5 and TRBJ2-7; 13 bases line up with TRBD2. The CDR3 consists of 16 residues. Trimming at V came to 6 bases and at J to 2 bases, leaving 7 bases not matched to a gene. The germline gives CDR1 LGHNT, CDR2 FRNRAP. CDR3 residues: CASGSGLAGAPYEQYF. The CDR3 nucleotides read TGTGCTAGTGGCTCAGGACTAGCGGGGGCTCCCTACGAGCAGTACTTC. The whole variable domain, filled in from reference TRBV12-5 and TRBJ2-7, reads DARVTQTPRHKVTEMGQEVTMRCQPILGHNTVFWYRQTMMQGLELLAYFRNRAPLDDSGMPKDRFSAEMPDATLATLKIQPSEPRDSAVYFCASGSGLAGAPYEQYFGPGTRLTVT.

The V and J genes are TRBV25-1 and TRBJ1-5; possibly TRBD1 for D (5 bases). Germline values: CDR1 MGHDK, CDR2 SYGVNS. V was trimmed by 7 bases and J by 1 base, leaving 14 bases between them. The CDR3 totals 15 residues. Here the CDR3 reads CASTGGRESNQPQHF. Written as DNA, the CDR3 is TGTGCCAGCACTGGGGGTCGGGAAAGCAATCAGCCCCAGCATTTT.

In regard to this clone: Different DNA sequences within this sample yield the same CDR3. The chain has TRBV7-9 and TRBJ2-2, with 15 bases lining up with TRBD2. J gave up 5 bases and V 6 bases, and 4 bases lay outside the gene matches. Germline assignment: CDR1 SEHNR and CDR2 FQNEAQ (reference sequence). The CDR3 contains 16 residues. The CDR3 DNA is TGTGCCAGCAGGACCGGACTAGCGGGGGGGACCGGGGAGCTGTTTTTT. Protein product: CASRTGLAGGTGELFF.

J is TRBJ2-2 and V is TRBV7-9; the match to TRBD1 covers 9 bases. The CDR3 is 16 amino acids. Per germline, CDR1 SEHNR and CDR2 FQNEAQ (reference sequence). V gave up 5 bases and J gave up 10 bases; unmatched junction bases: 14. CDR3 loop: CASSASGQGIPEELFF. In nucleotides, the CDR3 is TGTGCCAGCAGCGCCTCGGGACAGGGTATACCCGAGGAGCTGTTTTTT.

The rearrangement links TRBV6-5 to TRBJ1-5; D gene uncertain. Between the trimmed V and J ends, which lost 2 bases and 1 base, there was a span of 6 bases. The germline V gene encodes CDR1 MNHEY and CDR2 SVGAGI. The CDR3 extends over 14 amino acids. CDR3 bases: TGTGCCAGCAGTTACGAACAGAGCAATCAGCCCCAGCATTTT. Translating it yields CASSYEQSNQPQHF.

This clone was observed once. The chain links TRBV29-1 to TRBJ2-7, with D maybe TRBD1 (6 bases). V was cut by 8 bases and J by 0 bases, with 11 bases left in between. The germline gives CDR1 SQVTM, CDR2 ANQGSEA. The CDR3 loop spans 12 amino acids. The CDR3 here is CSKGTTSYEQYF. In DNA, the CDR3 is TGCAGCAAAGGGACAACCTCCTACGAGCAGTACTTC.